The 25 T cell receptor beta chains below all came from one sample that was sequenced in a study of T cell clones after liver transplantation. Assay: immunoSEQ multiplex PCR; the TCRdb copy retains only in-frame clones and omits some. The table lists around 78,000 clones, approximately 87% of them singletons. Material: CD4+ T cells from blood, obtained at the 22-month timepoint. The origin of the receptors is a human patient who received a liver transplant. Some of the T cells might come from the graft donor.

The chain recombines TRBV5-4 with TRBJ2-7, with D maybe TRBD1 (7 bases). Germline CDR1 and CDR2: SGHNT and YYREEE (reference sequence). Between the trimmed V and J ends, which lost 2 bases and 5 bases, there was a span of 11 bases. CDR3 size: 13 residues. The chain's CDR3 is CASSFAGTDEQYF. The CDR3 DNA sequence: TGTGCCAGCAGCTTCGCGGGGACAGACGAGCAGTACTTC.

The CDR3 DNA is TGTGCCAGCAGCAAGGGGTCCAGCGGGGCCAGCTACGAGCAGTACTTC. This sequence encodes CASSKGSSGASYEQYF. The rearrangement links TRBV7-2 to TRBJ2-7; 7 bases line up with TRBD2. The J segment lost 3 bases and the V segment lost 5 bases, leaving 13 bases of the junction unmatched. This CDR3 is built from 16 residues. CDR1 and CDR2 (germline): SGHTA, FQGNSA. Combining the CDR3 with reference TRBV7-2 and TRBJ2-7 gives the whole variable domain GAGVSQSPSNKVTEKGKDVELRCDPISGHTALYWYRQSLGQGLEFLIYFQGNSAPDKSGLPSDRFSAERTGGSVSTLTIQRTQQEDSAVYLCASSKGSSGASYEQYFGPGTRLTVT.

The chain uses TRBV5-4 and TRBJ1-2; 10 bases align to TRBD1. Germline CDR1 reads SGHNT; CDR2 reads YYREEE (reference sequence). With V trimmed by 1 base and J by 0 bases, 3 bases remained unmatched. The CDR3 sequence is 16 residues long. The CDR3 is CASSLRDRGANYGYTF. The CDR3 bases are TGTGCCAGCAGCTTGCGGGACAGGGGAGCTAACTATGGCTACACCTTC.

The chain employs TRBV6-5 and TRBJ1-4; TRBD1 aligns across 9 bases. Germline-derived CDR1 and CDR2 are MNHEY and SVGAGI. This CDR3 spans 14 amino acids. After removal of 7 bases from V and 4 bases from J, the junction contained 4 bases not matched to a gene. The chain's CDR3 is CASKGQGFNEKLFF. The CDR3 nucleotides are TGTGCCAGCAAGGGACAGGGCTTTAATGAAAAACTGTTTTTT.

The chain uses TRBV6-1 and TRBJ2-3; 11 bases line up with TRBD2. V trimming: 4 bases; J trimming: 6 bases; junction bases outside the gene matches: 3. Looked up from germline, CDR1 is MNHNS and CDR2 is SASEGT. The CDR3 runs to 14 residues. CDR3 sequence (DNA): TGTGCCAGCAGTGGACTAGCGGGGCGGGATACGCAGTATTTT. This codes for CASSGLAGRDTQYF.

This clone was detected only a few times. The genes are TRBV6-6 and TRBJ1-3; D unclear. The V end lost 2 bases, the J end lost 8 bases, and 7 bases lay between the germline ends. Germline assignment: CDR1 MNHNY and CDR2 SVGAGI (reference sequence). The CDR3 contains 12 residues. The CDR3 protein is CASSYDLDTIYF. Here the CDR3 DNA reads TGTGCCAGCAGTTACGACCTTGACACCATATATTTT.

This chain joins TRBV14 and TRBJ2-7, with TRBD2 matching over 15 bases. The CDR3 is 19 residues long. J was trimmed by 2 bases and V by 1 base; bases with no gene match: 9. In germline, CDR1 is SGHDN, CDR2 FVKESK. The CDR3 here is CASSQAEGGLAGGAYEQYF. The CDR3 coding sequence is TGTGCCAGCAGCCAAGCAGAGGGGGGACTAGCGGGAGGAGCCTACGAGCAGTACTTC.

The gene calls are TRBV7-2 and TRBJ2-1; TRBD2 matches at 12 bases. CDR1 is SGHTA and CDR2 is FQGNSA in the germline V gene. The ends lost 5 bases at V and 9 bases at J; junction bases unmatched: 8. The CDR3 loop spans 15 amino acids. This CDR3 reads CASSQRLAGASEQFF. The DNA for the CDR3 is TGTGCCAGCAGCCAGCGACTAGCGGGAGCAAGTGAGCAGTTCTTC.

This chain uses TRBV7-3 with TRBJ2-2; the D is unclear. The CDR3 contains 14 residues. V was pared by 2 bases and J by 3 bases, with 7 bases between. Per the germline V gene, CDR1 is SGHTA and CDR2 is FQGTGA. The CDR3 DNA follows: TGTGCCAGCAGCTTACGTGGGGACACCGGGGAGCTGTTTTTT. This encodes CASSLRGDTGELFF. Filled out from reference TRBV7-3 and TRBJ2-2, the complete variable domain reads GAGVSQTPSNKVTEKGKYVELRCDPISGHTALYWYRQSLGQGPEFLIYFQGTGAADDSGLPNDRFFAVRPEGSVSTLKIQRTERGDSAVYLCASSLRGDTGELFFGEGSRLTVL.

Remarks on this clone: The junction shows a germline mismatch at one end, possibly a read error. The chain uses TRBV7-7 and TRBJ2-5; D possibly matches TRBD1 or TRBD2 (6 bases each). This CDR3 has 14 residues. Germline CDR1 and CDR2: SSHAT and FNYEAQ (reference sequence). DNA of the CDR3: TGTGCTAGCAGCTTAGGGGGGATTCAAGAGACCCAGTACTTC. Amino acid sequence: CASSLGGIQETQYF.

This chain connects TRBV9 to TRBJ1-5; 9 nucleotides match TRBD1. CDR3 size: 16 residues. CDR1 SGDLS and CDR2 YYNGEE come from the germline V gene. Unmatched junction bases numbered 9, after V lost 4 bases and J lost 4 bases. CDR3 in DNA: TGTGCCAGCAGCACACGGGACAGGGTTGAGAATCAGCCCCAGCATTTT. Protein: CASSTRDRVENQPQHF.

This chain connects TRBV2 to TRBJ2-5; maybe TRBD2 (5 bases). Germline assignment: CDR1 SNHLY and CDR2 FYNNEI. Between the trimmed V and J ends, which lost 4 bases and 3 bases, there was a span of 9 bases. The length of the CDR3 is 13 residues. The CDR3: CASSGGLEETQYF. For the CDR3, the DNA is TGTGCCAGCAGTGGCGGGCTCGAAGAGACCCAGTACTTC.

The chain uses TRBV29-1 and TRBJ2-1; TRBD2 matches 10 bases. With V trimmed by 2 bases and J by 6 bases, 7 bases remained unmatched. This CDR3 spans 15 amino acids. Germline V gene sequence: CDR1 SQVTM, CDR2 ANQGSEA. CDR3 nucleotides: TGCAGCGTTGAAAAGAGCGGGGGGGCTGGCAATGAGCAGTTCTTC. As protein: CSVEKSGGAGNEQFF.

J is TRBJ1-2 and V is TRBV6-6; 11 nucleotides align to TRBD1. The length of the CDR3 is 13 residues. The V segment lost 8 bases and the J segment 2 bases; nucleotides outside the gene matches: 1. Per the germline V gene, CDR1 is MNHNY and CDR2 is SVGAGI (reference sequence). The CDR3 protein is CASGQGANYGYTF. DNA of the CDR3: TGTGCCAGCGGACAGGGGGCGAACTATGGCTACACCTTC.

This clone has only one observation. The rearrangement uses TRBV5-1 and TRBJ1-4; perhaps TRBD1 as D (6 bases). CDR1 SGHRS and CDR2 YFSETQ come from the germline V gene. V dropped 4 bases and J dropped 11 bases, with 12 bases sitting between them. The CDR3 extends over 12 amino acids. In DNA, the CDR3 is TGCGCCAGCAGCCCGGACAGAATTAAACTGTTTTTT. It specifies CASSPDRIKLFF.

The chain employs TRBV4-3 and TRBJ2-2; 7 nucleotides agree with TRBD1. The germline CDR1 and CDR2 sequences are LGHNA and YSLEER. The CDR3 sequence is 15 residues long. The V segment lost 2 bases and the J segment 3 bases; nucleotides outside the gene matches: 3. Here the CDR3 reads CASSQRDRDTGELFF. As DNA, the CDR3 is TGCGCCAGCAGCCAACGGGACAGAGACACCGGGGAGCTGTTTTTT.

The gene calls are TRBV7-7 and TRBJ1-4, with 8 bases matching TRBD1. CDR1 is SSHAT, CDR2 FNYEAQ, per germline (reference sequence). This CDR3 spans 15 amino acids. The junction had 2 bases not matched to a gene; V was cut back by 1 base and J by 4 bases. As DNA, the CDR3 is TGTGCCAGCAGCTTAGGGACAGGGCATAATGAAAAACTGTTTTTT. Its translation is CASSLGTGHNEKLFF.

This chain uses TRBV2 with TRBJ2-3; tentative D call: TRBD2 (5 bases). The germline CDR1 and CDR2 sequences are SNHLY and FYNNEI. The CDR3 contains 14 residues. V lost 3 bases, J lost 0 bases, and 7 bases lay in between. As DNA, the CDR3 is TGTGCCAGCAGTGACGGCGGGAGCACAGATACGCAGTATTTT. Protein: CASSDGGSTDTQYF.

The chain is built from TRBV18 and TRBJ2-1; 9 bases align to TRBD2. Germline values: CDR1 KGHSH, CDR2 LQKENI. The trim removed 0 bases at V and 5 bases at J, leaving 5 bases unmatched. The CDR3 runs 16 residues. The CDR3 DNA is TGTGCCAGCTCACCACCGCGGAGACTAGCGGACAATGAGCAGTTCTTC. This encodes CASSPPRRLADNEQFF. Filled out from reference TRBV18 and TRBJ2-1, the complete variable domain reads NAGVMQNPRHLVRRRGQEARLRCSPMKGHSHVYWYRQLPEEGLKFMVYLQKENIIDESGMPKERFSAEFPKEGPSILRIQQVVRGDSAAYFCASSPPRRLADNEQFFGPGTRLTVL.

The V and J genes are TRBV2 and TRBJ1-4; the D gene is possibly TRBD1 (6 bases). The V gene's germline CDR1 is SNHLY and CDR2 FYNNEI. V dropped 6 bases and J dropped 5 bases, with 16 bases sitting between them. This CDR3 contains 15 residues. The CDR3 DNA sequence: TGTGCCAGCAGGGAGAGGGGGAAATTCAATGAAAAACTGTTTTTT. Its protein product is CASRERGKFNEKLFF.

V usage is TRBV28 and J usage is TRBJ1-3; 8 bases line up with TRBD1. V gave up 7 bases and J gave up 4 bases; unmatched junction bases: 6. Germline V gene lookup returns CDR1 MDHEN and CDR2 SYDVKM. There are 14 residues in the CDR3. This chain's CDR3 is CASIRQGAGNTIYF. Written as DNA, the CDR3 is TGTGCCAGCATCCGCCAGGGGGCCGGAAACACCATATATTTT.

A single count supports this clone. The chain links TRBV29-1 to TRBJ1-2; the match to TRBD1 covers 12 bases. Germline loops: CDR1 SQVTM, CDR2 ANQGSEA. The CDR3 loop spans 14 amino acids. The V segment lost 6 bases and the J segment 7 bases; nucleotides outside the gene matches: 9. The CDR3, as DNA: TGCAGCGTCGGGACAGGGGGCACTGGTGTTGGCTACACCTTC. Translated: CSVGTGGTGVGYTF. The full variable domain, rest sourced from reference TRBV29-1 and TRBJ1-2, is SAVISQKPSRDICQRGTSLTIQCQVDSQVTMMFWYRQQPGQSLTLIATANQGSEATYESGFVIDKFPISRPNLTFSTLTVSNMSPEDSSIYLCSVGTGGTGVGYTFGSGTRLTVV.

The chain combines TRBV5-6 with TRBJ2-5, with no clear D. The CDR3 sequence is 14 residues long. Trimming removed 5 bases from V and 5 bases from J, with 16 bases in between. Germline V gives CDR1 SGHDT, CDR2 YYEEEE. The CDR3, as DNA: TGTGCCAGCAGTCAGGACGACACCCTCGAGACCCAGTACTTC. It translates to CASSQDDTLETQYF. Full variable domain (missing parts from reference TRBV5-6 and TRBJ2-5): DAGVTQSPTHLIKTRGQQVTLRCSPKSGHDTVSWYQQALGQGPQFIFQYYEEEERQRGNFPDRFSGHQFPNYSSELNVNALLLGDSALYLCASSQDDTLETQYFGPGTRLLVL.

J is TRBJ2-3 and V is TRBV4-2; 9 bases align to TRBD2. The germline CDR1 and CDR2 sequences are LGHNA and YNFKEQ. After removal of 0 bases from V and 6 bases from J, the junction contained 7 bases not matched to a gene. The CDR3 spans 16 residues. The CDR3 sequence is CASSQETSGGGDTQYF. The CDR3, as DNA: TGTGCCAGCAGCCAAGAGACTAGCGGAGGAGGGGATACGCAGTATTTT.

The genes are TRBV11-2 and TRBJ1-3, with D possibly TRBD1 on 5 matching bases. Germline V gene sequence: CDR1 SGHAT, CDR2 FQNNGV. The CDR3 sequence is 15 residues long. V was clipped by 0 bases and J by 3 bases, with 9 bases between them. The CDR3 reads CASSLEGLGGNTIYF. The CDR3 DNA is TGTGCCAGCAGCTTAGAGGGACTCGGTGGAAACACCATATATTTT.